This T cell receptor (beta chain) is from a study of shared clonotypes between healthy human individuals. The assay was immunoSEQ multiplex PCR, and TCRdb's table has in-frame clones only and misses some. The sample has approximately 2,000,000 clones; 80% to 95% are singletons. This clone appeared a few times. The CDR3 is 12 residues long. V shed 4 bases and J shed 9 bases, with 10 bases lying between them. Germline V lookup: CDR1 MNHNS, CDR2 SASEGT. The chain couples TRBV6-1 to TRBJ1-5, with a possible D match to TRBD1 (5 bases). This TCR was recovered from a man younger than 35 in good health. Some clones in this sample may be carry-over from other donors' samples. Source material: naive CD4+ T cells from PBMCs. The subset is: CD45RA+ positively selected. The CDR3 DNA follows: TGTGCCAGCAGTGGGGGGATCACGCCCCAGCATTTT. It translates to CASSGGITPQHF.